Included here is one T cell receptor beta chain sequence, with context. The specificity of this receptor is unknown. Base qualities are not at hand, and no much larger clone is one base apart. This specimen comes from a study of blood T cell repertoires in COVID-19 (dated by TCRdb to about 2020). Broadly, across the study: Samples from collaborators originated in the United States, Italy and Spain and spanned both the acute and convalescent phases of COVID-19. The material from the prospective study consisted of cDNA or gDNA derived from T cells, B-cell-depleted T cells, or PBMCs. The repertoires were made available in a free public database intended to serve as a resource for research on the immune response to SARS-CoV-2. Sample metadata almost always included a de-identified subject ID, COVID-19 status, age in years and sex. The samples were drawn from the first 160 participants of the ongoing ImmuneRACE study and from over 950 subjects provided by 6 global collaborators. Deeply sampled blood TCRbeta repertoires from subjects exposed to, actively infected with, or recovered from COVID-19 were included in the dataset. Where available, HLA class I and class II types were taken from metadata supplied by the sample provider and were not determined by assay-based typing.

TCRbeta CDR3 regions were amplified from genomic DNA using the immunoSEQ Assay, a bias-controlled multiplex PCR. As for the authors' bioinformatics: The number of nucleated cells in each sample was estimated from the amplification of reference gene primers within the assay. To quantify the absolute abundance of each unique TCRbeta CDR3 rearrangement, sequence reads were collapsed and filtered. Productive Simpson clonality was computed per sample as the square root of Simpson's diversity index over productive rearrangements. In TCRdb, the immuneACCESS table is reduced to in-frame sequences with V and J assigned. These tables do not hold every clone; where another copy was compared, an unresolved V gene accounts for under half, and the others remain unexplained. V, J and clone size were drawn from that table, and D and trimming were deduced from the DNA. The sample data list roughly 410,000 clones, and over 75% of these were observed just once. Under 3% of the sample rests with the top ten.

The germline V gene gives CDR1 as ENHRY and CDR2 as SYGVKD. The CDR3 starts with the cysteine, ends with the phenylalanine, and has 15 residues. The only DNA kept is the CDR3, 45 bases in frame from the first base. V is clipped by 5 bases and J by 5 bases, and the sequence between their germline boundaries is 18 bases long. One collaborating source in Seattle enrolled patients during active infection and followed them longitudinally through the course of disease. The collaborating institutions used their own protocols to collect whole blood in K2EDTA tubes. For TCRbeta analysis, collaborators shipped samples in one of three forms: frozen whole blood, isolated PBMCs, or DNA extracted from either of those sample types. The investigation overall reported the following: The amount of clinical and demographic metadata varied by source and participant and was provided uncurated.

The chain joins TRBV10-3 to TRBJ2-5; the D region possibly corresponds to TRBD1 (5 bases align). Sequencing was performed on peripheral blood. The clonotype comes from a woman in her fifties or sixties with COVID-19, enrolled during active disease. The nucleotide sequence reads TGTGCCATCAGTCATACCCAAGGGGTGGGGGAGACCCAGTACTTC. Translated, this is CAISHTQGVGETQYF.